This paragraph covers one T cell receptor (beta chain) sequence. The CDR3 consists of 21 residues. Trimming at V came to 4 bases and at J to 0 bases, leaving 17 bases not matched to a gene. Germline V gives CDR1 LGHDT, CDR2 YNNKEL (reference sequence). The entry originates in a study of blood T cell repertoires in COVID-19. Across the study: Sites across the United States, Italy and Spain contributed samples from acute and convalescent COVID-19. PBMCs, B-cell-depleted T cells, or T cells were the source of the cDNA or gDNA that made up the material.

In the source study's methods: Reference gene primer amplification gave nucleated cell count estimates. TCRdb keeps only in-frame clones here, not all; method: immunoSEQ multiplex PCR. The D gene and trimming were derived from the DNA, and the V and J assignments and clone size from that table. This table has hundreds of thousands of clones, approximately 86% appearing once. The genes are TRBV3-1 (or the pseudogene TRBV3-2) and TRBJ2-5, with 13 bases matching TRBD2. The sequenced material came from peripheral blood. The receptor was isolated from a young woman who had recovered from COVID-19. The DNA of the CDR3 is TGTGCCAGCAGCCTCTTAGGACTAGCGGGGGCCGGGAAGATTAACCAAGAGACCCAGTACTTC. It specifies CASSLLGLAGAGKINQETQYF.